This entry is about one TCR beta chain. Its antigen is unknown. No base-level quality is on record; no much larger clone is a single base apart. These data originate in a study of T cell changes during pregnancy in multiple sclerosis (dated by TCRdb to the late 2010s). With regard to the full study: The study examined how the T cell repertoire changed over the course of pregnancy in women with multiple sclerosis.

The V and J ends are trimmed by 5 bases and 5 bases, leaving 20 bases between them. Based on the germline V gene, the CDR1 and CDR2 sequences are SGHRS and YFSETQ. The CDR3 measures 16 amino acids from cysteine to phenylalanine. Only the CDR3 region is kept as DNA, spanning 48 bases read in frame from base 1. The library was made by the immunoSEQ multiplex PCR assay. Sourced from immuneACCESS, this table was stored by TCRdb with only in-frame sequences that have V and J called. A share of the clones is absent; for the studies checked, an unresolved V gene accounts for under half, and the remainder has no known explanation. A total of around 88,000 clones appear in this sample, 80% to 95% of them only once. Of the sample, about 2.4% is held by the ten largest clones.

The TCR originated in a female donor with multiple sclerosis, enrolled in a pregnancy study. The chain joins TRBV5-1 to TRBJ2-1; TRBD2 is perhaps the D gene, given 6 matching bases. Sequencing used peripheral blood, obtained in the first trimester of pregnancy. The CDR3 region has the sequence CASRKGGNLPDNEQFF. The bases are TGCGCCAGCAGGAAAGGCGGGAACCTACCGGACAATGAGCAGTTCTTC.